This TCR beta chain was obtained from a study of blood T cells in healthy people across ages. Overall study context: Capturing about one barcoded beta molecule per two T cells was achieved by template switching. Study-wide results and caveats: Estimated diversity, derived from one million T cells, was regarded as an underestimate.

This clonotype was seen more than once but under ten times. The antigen is not known. CDR3 length: 13 residues. The germline CDR1 and CDR2 sequences are MNHEY and SMNVEV (reference sequence). With 5 bases clipped from V and 7 bases from J, the junction kept 6 bases outside the gene matches. Individuals who donated were healthy Caucasians from Russia aged roughly 6 to 100. Primed by a sample-barcoded 5' primer and a J-beta primer mix, a second PCR proceeded for 7 to 11 cycles. From each sample, at least 3 million paired-end reads containing CDR3 were obtained. Each CDR3 protein gets one entry after TCRdb re-called the 5' RACE reads with MiXCR. Of approximately 900,000 distinct CDR3 sequences in the sample, about 44% were seen once.

The V call is TRBV27, the J call TRBJ2-5; 8 bases map to TRBD2. The material sequenced was blood. This receptor was identified in a man aged 25-45 years in good health. The CDR3 region has the DNA TGTGCCAGCAGTACCGGGGGGGCGGTGACCCAGTACTTC. Protein sequence: CASSTGGAVTQYF.